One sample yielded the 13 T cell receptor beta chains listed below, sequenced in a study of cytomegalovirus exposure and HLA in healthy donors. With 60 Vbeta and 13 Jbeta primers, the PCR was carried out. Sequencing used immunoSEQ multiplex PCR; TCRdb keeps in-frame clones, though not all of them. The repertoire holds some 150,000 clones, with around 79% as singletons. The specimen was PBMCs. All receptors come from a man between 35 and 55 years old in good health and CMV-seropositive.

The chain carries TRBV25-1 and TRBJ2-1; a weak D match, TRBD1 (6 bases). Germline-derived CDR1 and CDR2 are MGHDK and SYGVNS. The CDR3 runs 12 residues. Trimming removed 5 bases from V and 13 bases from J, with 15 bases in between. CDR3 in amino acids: CASSSSTGDQFF. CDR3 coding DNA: TGTGCCAGCAGTAGCTCGACAGGCGATCAGTTCTTC.

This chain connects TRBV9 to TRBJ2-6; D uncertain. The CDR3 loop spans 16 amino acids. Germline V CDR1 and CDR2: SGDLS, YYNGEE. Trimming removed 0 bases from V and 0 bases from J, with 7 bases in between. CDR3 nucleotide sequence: TGTGCCAGCAGCGTAGATCACTCCTCTGGGGCCAACGTCCTGACTTTC. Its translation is CASSVDHSSGANVLTF.

For the CDR3, the DNA is TGTGCCAGCAGTTCCGGACAGGGAGGTGGTGAAAAACTGTTTTTT. It encodes CASSSGQGGGEKLFF. The chain joins TRBV28 to TRBJ1-4; 8 positions agree with TRBD1. V lost 4 bases, J lost 7 bases, and 8 bases stayed unmatched. The CDR3 extends over 15 amino acids. Germline lookup yields CDR1 MDHEN and CDR2 SYDVKM.

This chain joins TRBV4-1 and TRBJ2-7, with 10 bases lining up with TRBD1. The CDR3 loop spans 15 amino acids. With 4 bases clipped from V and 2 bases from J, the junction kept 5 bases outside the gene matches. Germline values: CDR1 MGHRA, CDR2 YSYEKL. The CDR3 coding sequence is TGCGCCAGCAGCCCTCGGACAGGGGGAACCTACGAGCAGTACTTC. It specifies CASSPRTGGTYEQYF.

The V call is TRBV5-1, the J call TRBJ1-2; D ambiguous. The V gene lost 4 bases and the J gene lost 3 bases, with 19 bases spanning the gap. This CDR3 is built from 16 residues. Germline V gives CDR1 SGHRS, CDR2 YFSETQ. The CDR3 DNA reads TGCGCCAGCAGCCCTCCCCTAGAGACCGGGGACTATGGCTACACCTTC. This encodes CASSPPLETGDYGYTF. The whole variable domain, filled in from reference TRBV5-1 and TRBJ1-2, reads KAGVTQTPRYLIKTRGQQVTLSCSPISGHRSVSWYQQTPGQGLQFLFEYFSETQRNKGNFPGRFSGRQFSNSRSEMNVSTLELGDSALYLCASSPPLETGDYGYTFGSGTRLTVV.

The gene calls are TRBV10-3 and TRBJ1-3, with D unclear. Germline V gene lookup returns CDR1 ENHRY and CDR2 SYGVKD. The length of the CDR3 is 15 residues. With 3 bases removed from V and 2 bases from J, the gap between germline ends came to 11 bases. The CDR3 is CAISDGRSPGNTIYF. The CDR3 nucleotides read TGTGCCATCAGTGATGGGCGAAGCCCTGGAAACACCATATATTTT.

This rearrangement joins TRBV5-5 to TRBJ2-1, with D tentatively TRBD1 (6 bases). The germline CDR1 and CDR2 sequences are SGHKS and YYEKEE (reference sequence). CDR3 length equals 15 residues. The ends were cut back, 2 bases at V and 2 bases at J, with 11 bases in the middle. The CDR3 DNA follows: TGTGCCAGCAGCTTAACAGGGATTACCTACAATGAGCAGTTCTTC. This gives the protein CASSLTGITYNEQFF. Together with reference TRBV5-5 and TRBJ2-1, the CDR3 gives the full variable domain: DAGVTQSPTHLIKTRGQQVTLRCSPISGHKSVSWYQQVLGQGPQFIFQYYEKEERGRGNFPDRFSARQFPNYSSELNVNALLLGDSALYLCASSLTGITYNEQFFGPGTRLTVL.

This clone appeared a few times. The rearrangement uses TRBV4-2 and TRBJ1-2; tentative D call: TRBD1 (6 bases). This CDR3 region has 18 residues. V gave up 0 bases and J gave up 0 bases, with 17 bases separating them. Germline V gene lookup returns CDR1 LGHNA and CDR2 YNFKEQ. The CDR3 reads CASSQDVDGGAANYGYTF. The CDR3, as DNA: TGTGCCAGCAGCCAAGATGTGGACGGGGGGGCAGCTAACTATGGCTACACCTTC.

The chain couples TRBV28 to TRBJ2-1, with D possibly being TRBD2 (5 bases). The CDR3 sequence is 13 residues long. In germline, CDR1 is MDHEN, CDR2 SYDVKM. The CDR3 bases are TGTGCATCTGGGCGGGCCCGCTACAATGAGCAGTTCTTC. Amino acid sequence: CASGRARYNEQFF. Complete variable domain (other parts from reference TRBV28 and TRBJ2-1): DVKVTQSSRYLVKRTGEKVFLECVQDMDHENMFWYRQDPGLGLRLIYFSYDVKMKEKGDIPEGYSVSREKKERFSLILESASTNQTSMYLCASGRARYNEQFFGPGTRLTVL.

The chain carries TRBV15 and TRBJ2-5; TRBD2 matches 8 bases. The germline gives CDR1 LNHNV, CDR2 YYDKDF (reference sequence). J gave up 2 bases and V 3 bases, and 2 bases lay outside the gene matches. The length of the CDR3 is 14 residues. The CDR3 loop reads CATSSTGGQETQYF. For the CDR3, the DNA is TGTGCCACCAGCAGTACGGGAGGGCAAGAGACCCAGTACTTC.

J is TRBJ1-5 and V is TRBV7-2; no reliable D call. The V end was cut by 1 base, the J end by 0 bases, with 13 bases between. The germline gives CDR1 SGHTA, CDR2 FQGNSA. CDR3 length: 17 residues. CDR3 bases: TGTGCCAGCAGCTTAGGAGTCGGAGAGGGTAGCAATCAGCCCCAGCATTTT. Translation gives CASSLGVGEGSNQPQHF.

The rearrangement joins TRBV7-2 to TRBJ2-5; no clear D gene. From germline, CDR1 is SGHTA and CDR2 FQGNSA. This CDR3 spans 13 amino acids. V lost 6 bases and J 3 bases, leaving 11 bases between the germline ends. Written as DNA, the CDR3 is TGTGCCAGCAGTCCCCTAGGTAAAGAGACCCAGTACTTC. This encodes CASSPLGKETQYF.

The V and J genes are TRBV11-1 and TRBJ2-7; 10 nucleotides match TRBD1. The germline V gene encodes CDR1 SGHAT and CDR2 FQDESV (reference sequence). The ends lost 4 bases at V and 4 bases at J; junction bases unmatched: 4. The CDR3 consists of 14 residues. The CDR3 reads CASSSRDRGYEQYF. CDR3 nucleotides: TGTGCCAGCAGCTCTCGGGACAGGGGTTACGAGCAGTACTTC.